This T cell receptor (beta chain) derives from a study of post-analysis software for immune sequencing data (dated by TCRdb to 2014 to 2015). Study-level background: Disease courses on record covered relapsing-remitting, secondary progressive and progressive-relapsing multiple sclerosis, though some patients had no subtype annotation. The multiple sclerosis patient repertoires were compared with approximately 11 previously published healthy control repertoires from donors aged about 6 to 26 years. A subset of samples was prepared in parallel using single-end sample barcoding, then pooled and co-amplified after Illumina adapter ligation.

Library construction relied on PCR. TCRdb records Illumina HiSeq 2500 as the sequencer. To reduce PCR and sequencing biases, unique molecular identifiers were incorporated into the TCR beta cDNA libraries. About 0.5 million cDNA molecules were obtained for every 1 to 10 million input T cells, so each molecule roughly corresponded to one T cell. Patient libraries were prepared and sequenced with the same protocol used for the earlier healthy control dataset. Within a given batch, samples were prepared together, multiplexed and sequenced on the same HiSeq lane. On the authors' methods: MIGEC handled the raw barcoded reads, throwing out single-read molecular identifier groups before consensus assembly and CDR3 extraction. Clonotype tables were post-analysed with VDJtools, and diversity was normalized by down-sampling all datasets to the smallest sample size. Repertoire overlap clustering matched CDR3 amino acid but not nucleotide sequences to correct batch-related cross-sample contamination. The public sequencing data were trimmed at Q25 with fastp and processed into clonotypes with MiXCR by TCRdb, which kept only in-frame beta chains. Each record represents a unique CDR3 protein, reported with the most common genes and DNA among its rows. These V and J calls are TCRdb output, not the study's own analysis. This sample holds about 150,000 distinct CDR3 sequences; roughly 30% were observed only once. The ten most abundant clones make up 1.5% of the sample.

The investigation overall reported the following: Patients showed significantly higher frequencies than controls for a few TRBV segments, among them TRBV5-6, TRBV5-1 and TRBV20-1. Direct clustering with F measure showed strong co-clustering of samples prepared in the same batch, prompting a batch-effect correction. Compared with controls, multiple sclerosis patients had significantly lower normalized Chao1 diversity, a finding suggesting substantial peripheral T-cell clonal expansion. The multiple sclerosis patient group was slightly younger than the control group.

The CDR1 and CDR2 encoded by the germline V gene are MDHEN and SYDVKM. Including the terminal cysteine and phenylalanine, the CDR3 comprises 19 residues. CDR3 DNA only is kept here, 57 bases in frame from base 1. From V the trimming removes 2 bases and from J it removes 3 bases, while the gene matches leave 10 bases of the junction unaccounted for. This clonotype was recorded at least ten times. Its antigen has not been determined. No much larger clone is present one base from it, and per-base qualities are unavailable. To demonstrate the VDJtools post-analysis software, TCR beta repertoires were profiled from the peripheral blood of some 12 young patients with multiple sclerosis. The patients with multiple sclerosis were children and adolescents between about 6 and 15 years of age.

Recombination connected TRBV28 to TRBJ2-1, with 13 central nucleotides matching TRBD2. What was sequenced was blood. This clonotype was sampled from a girl between 5 and 17 years old with multiple sclerosis. For the CDR3, the sequence is CASSLRSGLAGAVYNEQFF. The bases are TGTGCCAGCAGTTTAAGGTCCGGACTAGCGGGAGCGGTCTACAATGAGCAGTTCTTC.